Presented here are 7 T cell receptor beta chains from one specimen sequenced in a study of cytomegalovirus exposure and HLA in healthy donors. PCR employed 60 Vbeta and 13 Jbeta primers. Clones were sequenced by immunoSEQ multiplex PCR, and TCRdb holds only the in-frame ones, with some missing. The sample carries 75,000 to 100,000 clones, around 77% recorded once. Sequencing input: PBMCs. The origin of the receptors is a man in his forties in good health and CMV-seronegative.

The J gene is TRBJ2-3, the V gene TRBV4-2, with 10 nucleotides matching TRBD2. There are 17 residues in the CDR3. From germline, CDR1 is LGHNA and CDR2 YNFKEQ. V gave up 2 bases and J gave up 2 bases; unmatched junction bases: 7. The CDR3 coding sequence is TGTGCCAGCAGCCAACTAACCGGGACTAGCGCCACAGATACGCAGTATTTT. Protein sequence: CASSQLTGTSATDTQYF.

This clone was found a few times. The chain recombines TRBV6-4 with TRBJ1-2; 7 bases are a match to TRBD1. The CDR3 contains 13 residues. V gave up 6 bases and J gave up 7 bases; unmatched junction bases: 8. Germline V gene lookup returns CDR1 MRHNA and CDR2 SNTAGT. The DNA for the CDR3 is TGTGCCAGCAGAGCTGACAGGGACAGTGGCTACACCTTC. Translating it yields CASRADRDSGYTF.

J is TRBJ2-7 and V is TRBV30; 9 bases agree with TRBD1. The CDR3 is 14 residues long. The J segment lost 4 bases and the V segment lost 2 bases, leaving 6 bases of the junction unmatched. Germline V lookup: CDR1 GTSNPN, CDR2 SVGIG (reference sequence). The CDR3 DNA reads TGTGCCTGGAGTTTGGACAGGGGAACATACGAGCAGTACTTC. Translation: CAWSLDRGTYEQYF.

The CDR3 sequence is CASSRGQGGGETQYF. The CDR3 region has the DNA TGTGCCAGCAGCAGAGGACAGGGTGGTGGGGAGACCCAGTACTTC. The chain carries TRBV13 and TRBJ2-5, with 8 bases aligning to TRBD1. This CDR3 comprises 15 residues. Germline values: CDR1 PRHDT, CDR2 FYEKMQ (reference sequence). Germline trimming cut 5 bases from V and 5 bases from J; bases unmatched to any gene: 10.

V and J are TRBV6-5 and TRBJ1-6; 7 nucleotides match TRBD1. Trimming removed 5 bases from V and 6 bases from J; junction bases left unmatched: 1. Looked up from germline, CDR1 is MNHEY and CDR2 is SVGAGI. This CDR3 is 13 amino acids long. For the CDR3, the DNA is TGTGCCAGCAGTGACAGGGTTAATTCACCCCTCCACTTT. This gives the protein CASSDRVNSPLHF.

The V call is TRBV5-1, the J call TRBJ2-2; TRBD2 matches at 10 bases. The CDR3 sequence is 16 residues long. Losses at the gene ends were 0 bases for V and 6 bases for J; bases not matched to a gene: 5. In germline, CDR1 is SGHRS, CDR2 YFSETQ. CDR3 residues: CASSLAAGGPAGELFF. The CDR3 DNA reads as TGCGCCAGCAGCTTGGCAGCGGGGGGGCCGGCCGGGGAGCTGTTTTTT.

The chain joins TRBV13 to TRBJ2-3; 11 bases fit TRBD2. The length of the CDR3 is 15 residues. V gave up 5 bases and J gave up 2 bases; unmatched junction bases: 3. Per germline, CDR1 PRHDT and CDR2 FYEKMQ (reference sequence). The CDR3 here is CASSQGLADTDTQYF. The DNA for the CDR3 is TGTGCCAGCAGCCAGGGACTAGCGGACACAGATACGCAGTATTTT.